The clone carrying this T cell receptor (beta chain) was counted a few times. As yet, its antigen is unknown. This entry belongs to a study of vaccination and CD4 T cells after COVID-19. Study context: Typically, post-vaccine samples were obtained a median about 70 days after dose two, within a range of 14 to 241. Each of the control cultures got a CEFX pool, an HIV-1 Nef pool, or no peptide.

Cultured CD4+ T-cell DNA underwent Oncomine TCR Beta short-read sequencing. Cultured CD4+ T cells yielded the extracted genomic DNA. TCRdb re-analysed the PCR reads in MiXCR, keeping a single row per CDR3 protein. The top ten hold 10% to 15% of the sample, which has 9,900 or so distinct CDR3 sequences, approximately 29% seen once. Germline values: CDR1 DFQATT, CDR2 SNEGSKA (reference sequence). Trimming at V came to 0 bases and at J to 7 bases, leaving 9 bases not matched to a gene. The length of the CDR3 is 17 residues. Treatment indicated: roughly 10-day PBMC culture with coronavirus spike peptide pools or control peptides (ViraFEST assay). CD4+ T cells of the unexposed donor were collected before the COVID-19 pandemic (2011-2018). ViraFEST used peptide pools to expand antigen-specific T cells and subsequently sequenced their TCRs. Some 2.2 million PBMCs per well were cultured with roughly 9.2 IU/ml IL-2 and roughly 10 ug/ml peptide pools.

This TCR was recovered from a human donor in good health. Sequencing input: CD4+ T cells from blood, cultured in vitro. The V gene is TRBV20-1, the J gene TRBJ2-2, with 12 bases aligning to TRBD1. The CDR3 DNA is TGCAGTGCTAGAGACCCTAGGGGACAGGGGGCAATCGGGGAGCTGTTTTTT. Translating it yields CSARDPRGQGAIGELFF.